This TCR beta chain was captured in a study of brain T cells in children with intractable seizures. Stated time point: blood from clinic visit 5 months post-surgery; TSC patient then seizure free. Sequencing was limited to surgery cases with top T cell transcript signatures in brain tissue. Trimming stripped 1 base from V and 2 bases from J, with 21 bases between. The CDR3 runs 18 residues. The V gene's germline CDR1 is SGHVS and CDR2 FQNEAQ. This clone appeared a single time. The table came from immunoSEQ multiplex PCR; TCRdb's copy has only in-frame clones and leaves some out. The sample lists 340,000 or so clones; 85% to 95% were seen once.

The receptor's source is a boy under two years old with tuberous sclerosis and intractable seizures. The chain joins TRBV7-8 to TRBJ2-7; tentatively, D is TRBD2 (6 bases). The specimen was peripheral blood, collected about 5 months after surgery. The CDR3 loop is CASSLVEERRGWAYEQYF. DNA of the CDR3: TGTGCCAGCAGCTTAGTTGAGGAGAGGCGGGGTTGGGCCTACGAGCAGTACTTC.